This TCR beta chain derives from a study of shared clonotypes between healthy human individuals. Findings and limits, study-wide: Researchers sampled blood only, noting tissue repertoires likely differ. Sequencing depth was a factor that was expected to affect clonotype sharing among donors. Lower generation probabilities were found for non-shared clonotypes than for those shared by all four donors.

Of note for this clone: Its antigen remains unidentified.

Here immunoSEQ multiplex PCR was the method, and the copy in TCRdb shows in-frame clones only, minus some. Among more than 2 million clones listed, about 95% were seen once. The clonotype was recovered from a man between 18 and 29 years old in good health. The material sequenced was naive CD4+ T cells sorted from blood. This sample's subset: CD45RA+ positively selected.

CDR3 sequence (DNA): TGTGCTAGTGGTTTAGCGGGATTAACAGATACGCAGTATTTT. Its translation: CASGLAGLTDTQYF. The chain employs TRBV12-5 and TRBJ2-3; 7 bases fit TRBD2. CDR1 and CDR2 (germline): LGHNT, FRNRAP. The CDR3 runs to 14 residues. The V segment lost 3 bases and the J segment 3 bases; nucleotides outside the gene matches: 3.